A selection of T cell receptor beta chains follows, all from one sample in a study of blood T cells in healthy people across ages. TCRdb ran MiXCR on the 5' RACE reads and lists one entry per CDR3 protein. The sample yields 1,800,000 or so distinct CDR3 sequences, about two fifths seen once. Sequenced material: blood. The receptors stem from a human donor in good health. Both conserved end residues are part of each CDR3. The order of the fields is clone size, V gene, D gene, J gene, CDR3 DNA, CDR3 protein. The D gene is left open where the match is weak. Where a row states a size, it is once, few, many or the class of an expanded clone; other rows omit it.

clone size: NA; V gene: TRBV7-3; D gene: NA; J gene: TRBJ1-1; CDR3 DNA: TGTGCCAGCAGGATCGGGGGGGCGGTCACTGAAGCTTTCTTT; CDR3 protein: CASRIGGAVTEAFF
clone size: NA; V gene: TRBV6-1; D gene: NA; J gene: TRBJ2-1; CDR3 DNA: TGTGCCAGCAGGATCAAGTTCAACAGGGTAAATGGGCAGTTCTTC; CDR3 protein: CASRIKFNRVNGQFF
clone size: few; V gene: TRBV6-1; D gene: TRBD1; J gene: TRBJ2-5; CDR3 DNA: TGTGCCAGCATAAGACTGACAGGGTTGATGGAGACCCAGTACTTC; CDR3 protein: CASIRLTGLMETQYF
clone size: many; V gene: TRBV20-1; D gene: TRBD1; J gene: TRBJ1-2; CDR3 DNA: TGCAGTGCTGGAATCCGGGACAGAGGCTACACCTTC; CDR3 protein: CSAGIRDRGYTF
clone size: few; V gene: TRBV7-2; D gene: TRBD1; J gene: TRBJ1-2; CDR3 DNA: TGTGCCAGCAGCTTAGTAGGAGGTACAGGGGCGGGATTAGACTACACCTTC; CDR3 protein: CASSLVGGTGAGLDYTF
clone size: many; V gene: TRBV3-1; D gene: NA; J gene: TRBJ1-4; CDR3 DNA: TGTGCCAGCAGCCAAGGTGAAAAACTGTTTTTT; CDR3 protein: CASSQGEKLFF
clone size: many; V gene: TRBV4-2; D gene: NA; J gene: TRBJ1-2; CDR3 DNA: TGTGCCAGCAGCCAAGATTGGGGCATAACTAACTATGGCTACACCTTC; CDR3 protein: CASSQDWGITNYGYTF
clone size: many; V gene: TRBV6-6; D gene: TRBD2; J gene: TRBJ2-7; CDR3 DNA: TGTGCCAGCAGTCCCTCGGGGGGTCCGTTGGAGCAGTACTTC; CDR3 protein: CASSPSGGPLEQYF
clone size: once; V gene: TRBV29-1; D gene: NA; J gene: TRBJ2-7; CDR3 DNA: TGCAGCGTTGTGCCCCTTCCACCGGGACAATCCTACGAGCAGTACTTC; CDR3 protein: CSVVPLPPGQSYEQYF
clone size: few; V gene: TRBV2; D gene: NA; J gene: TRBJ1-4; CDR3 DNA: TGTGCCAGCACCCGCTTGTCAACTAATGAAAAACTGTTTTTT; CDR3 protein: CASTRLSTNEKLFF
clone size: NA; V gene: TRBV24-1; D gene: TRBD1; J gene: TRBJ2-7; CDR3 DNA: TGTGCCACCAGTGAAGGAGGCAGGGGGAGCTACGAGCAGTACTTC; CDR3 protein: CATSEGGRGSYEQYF
clone size: few; V gene: TRBV7-2; D gene: NA; J gene: TRBJ1-1; CDR3 DNA: TGTGCCAGCAGCTTAGATCGTCAGTTTGAAGCTTTCTTT; CDR3 protein: CASSLDRQFEAFF
clone size: few; V gene: TRBV27; D gene: NA; J gene: TRBJ2-1; CDR3 DNA: TGTGCCAGCAGTCCCCAGGTGGGGGGGCGGCGTGATGAGCAGTTCTTC; CDR3 protein: CASSPQVGGRRDEQFF
clone size: NA; V gene: TRBV20-1; D gene: TRBD1; J gene: TRBJ2-5; CDR3 DNA: TGCAGTGCTACCGACAGGGCAGAGACCCAGTACTTC; CDR3 protein: CSATDRAETQYF
clone size: NA; V gene: TRBV27; D gene: TRBD1; J gene: TRBJ2-5; CDR3 DNA: TGTGCCAGCAGCCTCCCGGGACAGGGACTGCGTGAGACCCAGTACTTC; CDR3 protein: CASSLPGQGLRETQYF
clone size: few; V gene: TRBV12-3/TRBV12-4; D gene: NA; J gene: TRBJ1-6; CDR3 DNA: TGTGCCAGCAGTTTAGGGCCCTCTATTTCACCCCTCCACTTT; CDR3 protein: CASSLGPSISPLHF
clone size: NA; V gene: TRBV10-3; D gene: NA; J gene: TRBJ1-2; CDR3 DNA: TGTGCCACCGCCGGGGGAATTAACTATGGCGACACCTTC; CDR3 protein: CATAGGINYGDTF
clone size: NA; V gene: TRBV24-1; D gene: NA; J gene: TRBJ2-2; CDR3 DNA: TGTGCCACCAGTGATTTATCTGGCAGGGGCAACACCGGGGAGCTGTTTTTT; CDR3 protein: CATSDLSGRGNTGELFF
clone size: few; V gene: TRBV6-6; D gene: NA; J gene: TRBJ1-1; CDR3 DNA: TGTGCCAGCAGTTACCGCCGGAGGGATAGTGAAGCTTTCTTT; CDR3 protein: CASSYRRRDSEAFF
clone size: NA; V gene: TRBV6-5; D gene: NA; J gene: TRBJ1-2; CDR3 DNA: TGTGCCAGCAGTTACTCAGAACAGAGAGGCGGCTACACCTTC; CDR3 protein: CASSYSEQRGGYTF
clone size: few; V gene: TRBV7-8; D gene: NA; J gene: TRBJ1-2; CDR3 DNA: TGTGCCAGCAGCTCCAGGGTGCGGGTCGGCTACACCTTC; CDR3 protein: CASSSRVRVGYTF
clone size: few; V gene: TRBV20-1; D gene: TRBD1; J gene: TRBJ2-3; CDR3 DNA: TGCAGTGCTATTGGACAGGGACGAGATACGCAGTATTTT; CDR3 protein: CSAIGQGRDTQYF
clone size: NA; V gene: TRBV27; D gene: NA; J gene: TRBJ2-7; CDR3 DNA: TGTGCCAGCAGTTTATCCGACAATAGCTACGAGCAGTACTTC; CDR3 protein: CASSLSDNSYEQYF
clone size: NA; V gene: TRBV20-1; D gene: TRBD1; J gene: TRBJ2-5; CDR3 DNA: TGCAGTGCTAGAAGCGACAGGGCTTGGGAGACCCAGTACTTC; CDR3 protein: CSARSDRAWETQYF
clone size: NA; V gene: TRBV5-1; D gene: NA; J gene: TRBJ2-7; CDR3 DNA: TGCGCCAGCAGCCTGATCCGGGCCGGCTCCTACGAGCAGTACTTC; CDR3 protein: CASSLIRAGSYEQYF
clone size: NA; V gene: TRBV2; D gene: NA; J gene: TRBJ2-5; CDR3 DNA: TGTGCCAGCAGTTACTCCGCGATCGGGGCCCAAGAGACCCAGTACTTC; CDR3 protein: CASSYSAIGAQETQYF